The entry below gives a single TCR beta chain sequence along with its context. Assay: immunoSEQ multiplex PCR; the TCRdb copy retains only in-frame clones and omits some. Among approximately 180,000 clones, 80% to 90% were seen once, and the ten largest hold more than 2.5%. Germline CDR1 and CDR2: SGHRS and YFSETQ. J was trimmed by 10 bases and V by 2 bases; bases with no gene match: 8. The CDR3 length is 15 residues. These data originate in a study of blood T cell repertoires in COVID-19. This rearrangement joins TRBV5-1 to TRBJ2-1, with TRBD1 matching over 11 bases. This TCR was recovered from a man between 60 and 75 years old with acute or convalescent COVID-19. Input material: peripheral blood. The chain's CDR3 is CASSLWTGGNGEQFF. The CDR3 region has the DNA TGCGCCAGCAGCTTATGGACAGGGGGCAACGGAGAGCAGTTCTTC.